Listed here are 2 T cell receptor beta chains from one sample, sequenced in a study of T cell repertoires in cytomegalovirus infection. MiXCR, applied by TCRdb to the reads, yields one record per CDR3 protein. The repertoire holds more than 85,000 distinct CDR3 sequences, more than 20% seen once, with 35% to 50% in the top ten. The sequenced sample consisted of CD8+ T cells from PBMCs. The source of these receptors is a human donor in good health (CMV status not recorded). Some clones in this sample may be carry-over from other donors' samples.

There are a few counts of this clonotype. V is TRBV6-1 and J is TRBJ2-1; D is possibly TRBD1 (6 bases). V lost 5 bases and J 0 bases, leaving 11 bases between the germline ends. This CDR3 region has 15 residues. CDR1 MNHNS and CDR2 SASEGT come from the germline V gene. DNA for the CDR3: TGTGCCAGCAGTCACAGGGATTTCTCCTACAATGAGCAGTTCTTC. Translation gives CASSHRDFSYNEQFF.

The chain joins TRBV4-1 to TRBJ2-7, with D unresolved. The CDR3 sequence is 14 residues long. Trimming shortened V by 0 bases and J by 5 bases, and 11 bases separated the two germline ends. CDR1 is MGHRA and CDR2 is YSYEKL in the germline V gene. The CDR3 bases are TGCGCCAGCAGCCAAGATCGGGCGGCGGACGAGCAGTACTTC. Its protein product is CASSQDRAADEQYF.